This passage covers 9 T cell receptor beta chains from one sample sequenced in a study of blood T cell repertoires in COVID-19. Repertoires were generated with immunoSEQ multiplex PCR, while TCRdb's copy carries only in-frame clones and drops some. Of 200,000 or so clones in the sample, approximately 91% were seen once. Sequenced: peripheral blood. Receptors originate from a man between 65 and 85 years old with active or convalescent COVID-19.

In the case of this clone: Different DNA sequences within this sample yield the same CDR3. V is TRBV28 and J is TRBJ1-1, with D perhaps matching TRBD1 (5 bases). The germline CDR1 and CDR2 sequences are MDHEN and SYDVKM. This CDR3 spans 13 amino acids. V lost 3 bases, J lost 4 bases, and 9 bases lay in between. The CDR3 region is CASSLQGGTEAFF. The CDR3 DNA is TGTGCCAGCAGTTTGCAGGGAGGCACTGAAGCTTTCTTT.

This sequence joins TRBV4-3 and TRBJ1-5; D unclear. This CDR3 is 14 amino acids long. Per the germline V gene, CDR1 is LGHNA and CDR2 is YSLEER. V lost 0 bases and J 6 bases, leaving 9 bases between the germline ends. In DNA form, the CDR3 reads TGCGCCAGCAGCCAAGATCTACAGTCTCAGCCCCAGCATTTT. Translated, it gives CASSQDLQSQPQHF.

The chain links TRBV18 to TRBJ1-1; TRBD1 might be the D (5 bases). The CDR3 consists of 12 residues. V was clipped by 5 bases and J by 11 bases, with 15 bases between them. Germline lookup yields CDR1 KGHSH and CDR2 LQKENI. DNA of the CDR3: TGTGCCAGCTCAAGCACGGGGGGTGACGCTTTCTTT. Protein product: CASSSTGGDAFF.

The CDR3 coding sequence is TGTGCCAGCAGCTCGACAGGGTCCTACGAGCAGTACTTC. It specifies CASSSTGSYEQYF. V and J are TRBV7-2 and TRBJ2-7; TRBD1 matches 7 bases. Germline trimming cut 4 bases from V and 1 base from J; bases unmatched to any gene: 1. This CDR3 region has 13 residues. The germline CDR1 and CDR2 sequences are SGHTA and FQGNSA.

The V gene is TRBV10-3, the J gene TRBJ2-1; 8 nucleotides agree with TRBD2. Germline V gene lookup returns CDR1 ENHRY and CDR2 SYGVKD. J was trimmed by 9 bases and V by 1 base; bases with no gene match: 8. The CDR3 totals 15 residues. The CDR3 region is CAISEWAGGNGEQFF. CDR3 sequence (DNA): TGTGCCATCAGTGAGTGGGCGGGAGGAAACGGTGAGCAGTTCTTC.

The genes are TRBV12-3 or TRBV12-4 and TRBJ1-2; D gene uncertain. V was clipped by 6 bases and J by 4 bases, with 12 bases between them. The CDR3 has 13 amino acids. The CDR3 coding sequence is TGTGCCAGCAGCCACCGGGTATTCTATGGCTACACCTTC. Its protein is CASSHRVFYGYTF.

This chain joins TRBV19 and TRBJ1-5; 8 bases map to TRBD1. V lost 7 bases and J lost 4; bases outside the gene matches: 21. Germline-derived CDR1 and CDR2 are LNHDA and SQIVND (reference sequence). The CDR3 totals 19 residues. This chain's CDR3 is CASTRRGRTGNSENQPQHF. DNA of the CDR3: TGTGCCAGTACTCGAAGGGGTCGGACAGGGAATTCGGAAAATCAGCCCCAGCATTTT. The complete variable domain, with remaining parts taken from reference TRBV19 and TRBJ1-5, reads DGGITQSPKYLFRKEGQNVTLSCEQNLNHDAMYWYRQDPGQGLRLIYYSQIVNDFQKGDIAEGYSVSREKKESFPLTVTSAQKNPTAFYLCASTRRGRTGNSENQPQHFGDGTRLSIL.

The chain carries TRBV12-3 or TRBV12-4 and TRBJ2-5; no clear D gene. The CDR3 has 13 residues. V was shortened by 6 bases and J by 5 bases, with 13 bases between the two germline ends. The CDR3 loop is CASRPVSRETQYF. The CDR3 region has the DNA TGTGCCAGCAGGCCGGTGTCGAGGGAGACCCAGTACTTC.

This sequence joins TRBV27 and TRBJ2-1; 9 nucleotides align to TRBD1. CDR1 is MNHEY, CDR2 SMNVEV, per germline (reference sequence). The CDR3 has 12 amino acids. The trim removed 6 bases at V and 15 bases at J, leaving 9 bases unmatched. As DNA, the CDR3 is TGTGCCAGCAGGACAACAGGGGGCATGACGTTCTTC. Amino acid sequence: CASRTTGGMTFF.